This T cell receptor beta chain stems from a study of T cell repertoires in cytomegalovirus infection (dated by TCRdb to about 2019). As for the study more broadly: The HLA type of each donor mattered for the analysis, because public TCR beta signatures pointed to carriage of CMV infection along with the matching HLA type.

Trimming accounts for 5 bases at V and 0 bases at J, while the number of junction bases matched to no gene is 13. The germline V gene (reference sequence) gives CDR1 as DFQATT and CDR2 as SNEGSKA. Reading from cysteine to phenylalanine, the CDR3 counts 17 amino acids. The DNA shown is the 51-base CDR3, in frame from base 1. Sequencing was performed on an Illumina HiSeq 1500. Through fastp at Q25 and MiXCR, TCRdb rebuilt clones from the public reads, retaining in-frame beta chains. Each CDR3 protein gets just one entry, which takes the most common genes and DNA from the rows behind it. This sample holds around 270,000 distinct CDR3 sequences; around 8.7% were observed only once. The biggest ten clones account for about 15% of the sample. Overall study results and their limits: The ex vivo response was dominated by HLA-C-restricted CMV-specific TCR beta clonotypes, and the single most frequent clonotype in two of eight donors was supplied by these HLA-C-restricted clonotypes. Cumulative frequency of public TCR beta family members discriminated carriers of CMV infection plus the relevant HLA type in this cohort and an independent 352-donor cohort.

This clonotype was detected only a few times. Which antigen it targets is not known. Base qualities are not at hand, and no much larger clone is one base apart. This clonotype originated in a human donor in good health (CMV status not recorded). Some clones in this sample may be carry-over from other donors' samples. Sequenced material: PBMCs. The V and J genes are TRBV20-1 and TRBJ2-1, and TRBD1 aligns with 7 junction nucleotides. The nucleotide sequence is TGCAGTGCTGCTTACTTACAGGGGACCGTCTCCTACAATGAGCAGTTCTTC. Its protein reads: CSAAYLQGTVSYNEQFF.